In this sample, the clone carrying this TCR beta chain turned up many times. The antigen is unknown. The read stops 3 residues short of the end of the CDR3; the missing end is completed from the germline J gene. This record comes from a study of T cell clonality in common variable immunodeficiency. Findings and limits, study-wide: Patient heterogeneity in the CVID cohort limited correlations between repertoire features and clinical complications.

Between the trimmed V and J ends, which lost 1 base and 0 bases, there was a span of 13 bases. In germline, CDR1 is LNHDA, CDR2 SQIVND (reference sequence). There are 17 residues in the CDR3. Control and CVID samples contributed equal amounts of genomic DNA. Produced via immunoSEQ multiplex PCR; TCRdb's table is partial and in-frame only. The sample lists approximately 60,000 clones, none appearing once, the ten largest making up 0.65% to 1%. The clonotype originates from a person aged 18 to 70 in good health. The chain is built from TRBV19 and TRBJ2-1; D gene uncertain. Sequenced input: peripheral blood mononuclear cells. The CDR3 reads CASSIAGRRGSYNEQFF. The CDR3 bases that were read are TGTGCCAGTAGTATAGCGGGTAGGAGAGGCTCCTACAATGAG.